The rows below give T cell receptor beta chains drawn from one sample of a study of T cell changes during pregnancy in multiple sclerosis. TCRdb's copy holds only in-frame clones and misses some; the assay was immunoSEQ multiplex PCR. The sample shows 20,000 to 25,000 clones, around 89% of them seen only once. Sequences were derived from CD8+ T cells from peripheral blood mononuclear cells, sampled in the first trimester of pregnancy. These receptors were obtained from a female donor with multiple sclerosis, enrolled in a pregnancy study. CDR3s include the opening cysteine and the closing phenylalanine or tryptophan. A D gene is named only where the DNA matches it firmly. Size values are once, few and many counts, or a class for expanded clones, and some rows have none.

abundance	d_gene	v_gene	j_gene	CDR3nt	CDR3aa
NA	TRBD2	TRBV7-8	TRBJ2-7	TGTGCCAGCAGCTTAGCTAGCGGGAGGGGATTCGTGTACGAGCAGTACTTC	CASSLASGRGFVYEQYF
NA	NA	TRBV14	TRBJ2-3	TGTGCCAGCAGCCCTAGCACAGATACGCAGTATTTT	CASSPSTDTQYF
NA	NA	TRBV9	TRBJ2-5	TGTGCCAGCAGCGTAGGGAGGGTGCACCAAGAGACCCAGTACTTC	CASSVGRVHQETQYF
NA	TRBD2	TRBV13	TRBJ2-7	TGTGCCAGCAGCTTACGATTAGCGGGAGTTGACGAGCAGTACTTC	CASSLRLAGVDEQYF
NA	TRBD1	TRBV30	TRBJ2-1	TGTGCCTGGAGTGTATGCTTAGGAGTCGGGACAGATTACAATGAGCAGTTCTTC	CAWSVCLGVGTDYNEQFF
NA	NA	TRBV7-9	TRBJ2-1	TGTGCCAGCAGCTCCCCCCCAAATAATGAGCAGTTCTTC	CASSSPPNNEQFF
NA	NA	TRBV9	TRBJ1-4	TGTGCCAGCAGCTCACAGGGCGCAACTAATGAAAAACTGTTTTTT	CASSSQGATNEKLFF
NA	NA	TRBV30	TRBJ1-1	TGTGCCTGGAGCCAAGGGGAGAACACTGAAGCTTTCTTT	CAWSQGENTEAFF
medium-sized	NA	TRBV21-1	TRBJ1-1	TGTGCCAGTACCTTCGACAGGCTGAACACTGAAGCTTTCTTT	CASTFDRLNTEAFF
NA	NA	TRBV11-1	TRBJ2-1	TGTGCCAGCAGCTTTCTTCTGGCCCCAACGTACAATGAGCAGTTCTTC	CASSFLLAPTYNEQFF
NA	TRBD2	TRBV4-1	TRBJ2-1	TGCGCCAGCAGCCAAGGGACTAGCGGGAGCGCCTACAATGAGCAGTTCTTC	CASSQGTSGSAYNEQFF
few	TRBD1	TRBV6-4	TRBJ2-2	TGTGCCAGCAGGACAGGGGACACCGGGGAGCTGTTTTTT	CASRTGDTGELFF
NA	NA	TRBV29-1	TRBJ1-2	TGCAGCGTTGAAGGGGGCGCGGTCTATGGCTACACCTTC	CSVEGGAVYGYTF
NA	NA	TRBV7-9	TRBJ1-1	TGTGCCAGCAGCTTTTGGACACTGAACACTGAAGCTTTCTTT	CASSFWTLNTEAFF
NA	TRBD1	TRBV27	TRBJ1-1	TGTGCCAGCAGTTTGCAGGGGGCGAACACTGAAGCTTTCTTT	CASSLQGANTEAFF
NA	NA	TRBV14	TRBJ2-2	TGTGCCAGCAGCCAGTTAGCGGGACAGGGTCACACCGGGGAGCTGTTTTTT	CASSQLAGQGHTGELFF
NA	NA	TRBV7-9	TRBJ1-1	TGTGCCAGCAGCGGATGGGGCGGAGAAGCTTTCTTT	CASSGWGGEAFF
NA	TRBD1	TRBV19	TRBJ2-7	TGTGCCAGTACCCTAGGACAGGGGGCGTACGAGCAGTACTTC	CASTLGQGAYEQYF
NA	TRBD2	TRBV7-2	TRBJ2-1	TGTGCCAGCAGCCGTATGGGACTAGCGGGAGATGAGCAGTTCTTC	CASSRMGLAGDEQFF
NA	NA	TRBV29-1	TRBJ2-4	TGCAGCGTTGATCGAGAGAACATTCAGTACTTC	CSVDRENIQYF
NA	NA	TRBV18	TRBJ2-5	TGTGCCAGCTCACCATATCGATCTTTTAGAGAGACCCAGTACTTC	CASSPYRSFRETQYF
NA	TRBD2	TRBV15	TRBJ2-7	TGTGCCACCAGCACTCTACCGGGAGGCCCCTACGAGCAGTACTTC	CATSTLPGGPYEQYF
NA	NA	TRBV7-6	TRBJ1-6	TGTGCCAGCAGCTGGGACACCGGACCTTCACCCCTCCACTTT	CASSWDTGPSPLHF
NA	TRBD1	TRBV7-2	TRBJ1-1	TGTGCCAGCAGCCCCGGGACAGGGAAGAACACTGAAGCTTTCTTT	CASSPGTGKNTEAFF
NA	TRBD1	TRBV7-9	TRBJ2-7	TGTGCCAGCAGCTTTGGACAGGGGGTAATTTACGAGCAGTACTTC	CASSFGQGVIYEQYF
once	NA	TRBV5-5	TRBJ2-7	TGTGCCAGCAGCTTGGTCGTCGTCGGTGAACTGCCGTACGAGCAGTACTTC	CASSLVVVGELPYEQYF
NA	TRBD1	TRBV15	TRBJ2-5	TGTGCCACCAGCAGAGATCAGGGGGCAGAGGAGACCCAGTACTTC	CATSRDQGAEETQYF
few	NA	TRBV4-1	TRBJ1-1	TGCGCCAGCAGCCAAGACAGGGGCCGTACTGAAGCTTTCTTT	CASSQDRGRTEAFF
NA	NA	TRBV5-1	TRBJ2-1	TGCGCCAGCAGTTGGCCGGGACTCGAGCAGTTCTTC	CASSWPGLEQFF
NA	TRBD2	TRBV5-1	TRBJ2-1	TGCGCCAGCAGCTTGTTCACTAGCGGCGAAGATGAGCAGTTCTTC	CASSLFTSGEDEQFF
NA	TRBD2	TRBV19	TRBJ2-3	TGTGCCAGTAGTATAGATATAGCGGGAGTTCGAGATACGCAGTATTTT	CASSIDIAGVRDTQYF
NA	TRBD1	TRBV19	TRBJ2-7	TGTGCCACCCCCGGCCGGGACAGAAGACTCTACGAGCAGTACTTC	CATPGRDRRLYEQYF
NA	TRBD2	TRBV6-5	TRBJ2-1	TGTGCCAGCAGTAGACTAGCGGGCGGCTACAATGAGCAGTTCTTC	CASSRLAGGYNEQFF
NA	TRBD1	TRBV7-9	TRBJ1-5	TGTGCCAGCAGCTCGACAGGGGCGAGCAATCAGCCCCAGCATTTT	CASSSTGASNQPQHF
NA	TRBD2	TRBV7-2	TRBJ2-7	TGTGCCAGCAGCTTAATGGGACTAGCGGAGGACGAGCAGTACTTC	CASSLMGLAEDEQYF
NA	NA	TRBV2	TRBJ2-1	TGTGCCAGCAGTTCAGGATACAATGAGCAGTTCTTC	CASSSGYNEQFF
NA	NA	TRBV27	TRBJ1-1	TGTGCCAGCACCCTGGCAGGGATGGGCACTGAAGCTTTCTTT	CASTLAGMGTEAFF
NA	NA	TRBV4-3	TRBJ2-1	TGCGCCAGCAGCCAAGAGAGGGGGAACAAACCCGGGAATGAGCAGTTCTTC	CASSQERGNKPGNEQFF
NA	NA	TRBV7-9	TRBJ2-1	TGTGCCAGCAGCTTAGGACAGACCAATGAGCAGTTCTTC	CASSLGQTNEQFF
NA	TRBD1	TRBV2	TRBJ1-5	TGTGCCAGCAGTGACAGGGGGCTCAATCAGCCCCAGCATTTT	CASSDRGLNQPQHF
NA	TRBD2	TRBV5-1	TRBJ2-7	TGCGCCAGCAGCGGGGGACTAGCGGGAGGCTACGAGCAGTACTTC	CASSGGLAGGYEQYF
NA	TRBD2	TRBV11-3	TRBJ2-1	TGTGCCAGCAGCTTAACTAGCGGCTCCTACAATGAGCAGTTCTTC	CASSLTSGSYNEQFF
NA	TRBD2	TRBV27	TRBJ2-3	TGTGCCAGCAGTCACCCGGGACTAGGGGCGGATACGCAGTATTTT	CASSHPGLGADTQYF
NA	NA	TRBV9	TRBJ2-3	TGTGCCAGCAGCGTAGGGCTAGGCACAGATACGCAGTATTTT	CASSVGLGTDTQYF
NA	TRBD2	TRBV7-7	TRBJ2-1	TGTGCTAGCAGCCCCAGCCCCGGGACTAGCGGGAGTGGGTCCTACAATGAGCAGTTCTTC	CASSPSPGTSGSGSYNEQFF
once	TRBD1	TRBV10-3	TRBJ1-4	TGTGCCATCAGTGAGCTTATGGACAGGGGCGAAAAACTGTTTTTT	CAISELMDRGEKLFF
NA	NA	TRBV27	TRBJ1-1	TGTGCCAGCAGTTTCCGCCGAGGGCCATTGAACACTGAAGCTTTCTTT	CASSFRRGPLNTEAFF
NA	TRBD2	TRBV7-9	TRBJ2-3	TGTGCCAGCAGCCGCTACGGCGGGAGGGAAACAGATACGCAGTATTTT	CASSRYGGRETDTQYF
medium-sized	TRBD1	TRBV27	TRBJ1-2	TGTGCCAGCAGAGGACAGGCTTATGGCTACACCTTC	CASRGQAYGYTF
NA	NA	TRBV5-1	TRBJ2-3	TGCGCCAGCAGCGACCGACGACTAGGAAGCACAGATACGCAGTATTTT	CASSDRRLGSTDTQYF
NA	NA	TRBV12-2	TRBJ2-3	TGTGCAAGTCGCTTATCCGGGACAAAGATCACAGATACGCAGTATTTT	CASRLSGTKITDTQYF
NA	TRBD2	TRBV7-2	TRBJ2-7	TGTGCCAGCAATTCGCGCGGGAGTAATTTGTACGAGCAGTACTTC	CASNSRGSNLYEQYF